This is a list of T cell receptor beta chains from one sample in a study of OX40 agonist ivuxolimab in advanced cancers. The protocol was immunoSEQ multiplex PCR, while the TCRdb copy is restricted to in-frame clones and leaves out a portion. The profile shows around 62,000 clones, roughly nine tenths of them singletons. Here the sequenced sample was CD4+ or CD8+ T cells sorted from blood, taken in a trial of the OX40 agonist ivuxolimab. These TCRs come from an adult with an advanced solid tumor such as melanoma, head and neck, liver or kidney cancer. Each CDR3 is given with its conserved first and last residue. A D gene is named only where the DNA matches it firmly. Size is omitted from some rows. Given values are once, few, many or a class for expanded clones.

j_gene: TRBJ2-7; d_gene: NA; v_gene: TRBV4-1; abundance: once; CDR3aa: CASSQEIPYEQYF; CDR3nt: TGCGCCAGCAGCCAAGAAATACCCTACGAGCAGTACTTC
j_gene: TRBJ2-6; d_gene: NA; v_gene: TRBV9; abundance: once; CDR3aa: CASSVEGTPANVLTF; CDR3nt: TGTGCCAGCAGCGTAGAGGGGACTCCTGCCAACGTCCTGACTTTC
j_gene: TRBJ1-1; d_gene: NA; v_gene: TRBV28; abundance: NA; CDR3aa: CASSFSMNTEAFF; CDR3nt: TGTGCCAGCAGTTTCTCAATGAACACTGAAGCTTTCTTT
j_gene: TRBJ2-1; d_gene: NA; v_gene: TRBV6-5; abundance: NA; CDR3aa: CASSYSGKAREQFF; CDR3nt: TGTGCCAGCAGTTACTCGGGTAAAGCCAGGGAGCAGTTCTTC
j_gene: TRBJ1-5; d_gene: NA; v_gene: TRBV2; abundance: NA; CDR3aa: CASSELGNSNQPQHF; CDR3nt: TGTGCCAGCAGTGAATTGGGGAACAGCAATCAGCCCCAGCATTTT
j_gene: TRBJ1-5; d_gene: NA; v_gene: TRBV28; abundance: NA; CDR3aa: CASSLGQPQHF; CDR3nt: TGTGCCAGCAGTTTAGGTCAGCCCCAGCATTTT
j_gene: TRBJ2-5; d_gene: TRBD1; v_gene: TRBV14; abundance: NA; CDR3aa: CASSLGGRVEETQYF; CDR3nt: TGTGCCAGCAGCCTAGGGGGCCGGGTGGAGGAGACCCAGTACTTC
j_gene: TRBJ1-1; d_gene: NA; v_gene: TRBV25-1; abundance: few; CDR3aa: CASSEYGTLNTEAFF; CDR3nt: TGTGCCAGCAGTGAATATGGGACTTTGAACACTGAAGCTTTCTTT
j_gene: TRBJ1-1; d_gene: TRBD1; v_gene: TRBV5-1; abundance: NA; CDR3aa: CASSWDRTNTEAFF; CDR3nt: TGCGCCAGCAGCTGGGACAGGACTAACACTGAAGCTTTCTTT
j_gene: TRBJ2-1; d_gene: NA; v_gene: TRBV4-1; abundance: NA; CDR3aa: CASSQEVASVVYNEQFF; CDR3nt: TGCGCCAGCAGCCAAGAGGTAGCTAGTGTTGTTTACAATGAGCAGTTCTTC
j_gene: TRBJ2-7; d_gene: NA; v_gene: TRBV7-9; abundance: once; CDR3aa: CASSFKAGAAYEQYF; CDR3nt: TGTGCCAGCTCTTTCAAGGCAGGGGCAGCCTACGAGCAGTACTTC
j_gene: TRBJ2-1; d_gene: TRBD2; v_gene: TRBV4-1; abundance: NA; CDR3aa: CASSQGLAGGQEQFF; CDR3nt: TGCGCCAGCAGCCAGGGACTAGCGGGAGGGCAGGAGCAGTTCTTC
j_gene: TRBJ2-5; d_gene: NA; v_gene: TRBV13; abundance: NA; CDR3aa: CASSLGGWETQYF; CDR3nt: TGTGCCAGCAGCTTAGGGGGCTGGGAGACCCAGTACTTC
j_gene: TRBJ1-2; d_gene: TRBD1; v_gene: TRBV7-8; abundance: once; CDR3aa: CASSRTLAPDRAAYGYTF; CDR3nt: TGTGCCAGCAGCCGCACCCTCGCCCCGGACAGGGCGGCCTATGGCTACACCTTC
j_gene: TRBJ2-1; d_gene: NA; v_gene: TRBV6-5; abundance: NA; CDR3aa: CASSPYNRDNEQFF; CDR3nt: TGTGCCAGCAGCCCCTACAACCGCGACAATGAGCAGTTCTTC
j_gene: TRBJ2-7; d_gene: TRBD2; v_gene: TRBV4-1; abundance: NA; CDR3aa: CASSQRTSDYEQYF; CDR3nt: TGCGCCAGCAGCCAACGAACTAGCGACTACGAGCAGTACTTC
j_gene: TRBJ1-1; d_gene: NA; v_gene: TRBV7-8; abundance: NA; CDR3aa: CASSLSSRSNTEAFF; CDR3nt: TGTGCCAGCAGCTTATCGTCCAGGTCTAACACTGAAGCTTTCTTT
j_gene: TRBJ1-5; d_gene: NA; v_gene: TRBV7-9; abundance: NA; CDR3aa: CASSLSGGNQPQHF; CDR3nt: TGTGCCAGCAGCTTATCTGGAGGCAATCAGCCCCAGCATTTT
j_gene: TRBJ1-2; d_gene: NA; v_gene: TRBV14; abundance: NA; CDR3aa: CASSQESDGGYTF; CDR3nt: TGTGCCAGCAGCCAAGAGTCGGACGGTGGCTACACCTTC
j_gene: TRBJ2-2; d_gene: TRBD2; v_gene: TRBV5-4; abundance: NA; CDR3aa: CASSSLTSGNTGELFF; CDR3nt: TGTGCCAGCAGCTCCCTGACTAGCGGGAACACCGGGGAGCTGTTTTTT
j_gene: TRBJ2-1; d_gene: NA; v_gene: TRBV5-4; abundance: NA; CDR3aa: CASSFSGNEQFF; CDR3nt: TGTGCCAGCAGCTTTTCGGGCAATGAGCAGTTCTTC
j_gene: TRBJ1-5; d_gene: TRBD1; v_gene: TRBV6-5; abundance: NA; CDR3aa: CASSRQGDQPQHF; CDR3nt: TGTGCCAGCAGTCGACAGGGGGATCAGCCCCAGCATTTT
j_gene: TRBJ1-2; d_gene: NA; v_gene: TRBV11-2; abundance: NA; CDR3aa: CASSLDGDVYTF; CDR3nt: TGTGCCAGCAGCTTAGATGGGGACGTTTACACCTTC
j_gene: TRBJ2-1; d_gene: TRBD2; v_gene: TRBV13; abundance: NA; CDR3aa: CASSPTSGAHNEQFF; CDR3nt: TGTGCCAGCAGCCCGACTAGCGGAGCCCACAATGAGCAGTTCTTC
j_gene: TRBJ2-1; d_gene: TRBD2; v_gene: TRBV27; abundance: NA; CDR3aa: CASSLGTSGRGEQFF; CDR3nt: TGTGCCAGCAGTTTAGGGACTAGCGGGAGAGGGGAGCAGTTCTTC
j_gene: TRBJ2-7; d_gene: NA; v_gene: TRBV4-2; abundance: NA; CDR3aa: CASSHNQLAYEQYF; CDR3nt: TGTGCCAGCAGCCACAACCAACTGGCTTACGAGCAGTACTTC
j_gene: TRBJ2-5; d_gene: NA; v_gene: TRBV13; abundance: NA; CDR3aa: CASSLGPRGGETQYF; CDR3nt: TGTGCCAGCAGCTTAGGCCCTAGGGGAGGAGAGACCCAGTACTTC
j_gene: TRBJ2-1; d_gene: TRBD2; v_gene: TRBV7-9; abundance: NA; CDR3aa: CASSITSGRGGYEQFF; CDR3nt: TGTGCCAGCAGCATCACTAGCGGGAGGGGGGGCTATGAGCAGTTCTTC
j_gene: TRBJ2-6; d_gene: TRBD1; v_gene: TRBV7-9; abundance: NA; CDR3aa: CASSSWAGGSGANVLTF; CDR3nt: TGTGCCAGCAGCTCCTGGGCAGGGGGATCTGGGGCCAACGTCCTGACTTTC
j_gene: TRBJ1-2; d_gene: NA; v_gene: TRBV10-3; abundance: NA; CDR3aa: CAISDSDSGYTF; CDR3nt: TGTGCCATCAGTGACTCGGACAGCGGCTACACCTTC
j_gene: TRBJ2-2; d_gene: NA; v_gene: TRBV11-3; abundance: NA; CDR3aa: CASSFNYGELFF; CDR3nt: TGTGCCAGCAGCTTTAATTACGGGGAGCTGTTTTTT
j_gene: TRBJ1-2; d_gene: TRBD1; v_gene: TRBV4-2; abundance: NA; CDR3aa: CASSQGMTGANYGYTF; CDR3nt: TGTGCCAGCAGCCAGGGGATGACAGGGGCTAACTATGGCTACACCTTC
j_gene: TRBJ1-1; d_gene: NA; v_gene: TRBV5-6; abundance: NA; CDR3aa: CASTLTLGPEAFF; CDR3nt: TGTGCCAGCACCCTCACCCTCGGACCCGAAGCTTTCTTT
j_gene: TRBJ2-7; d_gene: NA; v_gene: TRBV5-6; abundance: NA; CDR3aa: CASSSYEQYF; CDR3nt: TGTGCCAGCAGCTCCTACGAGCAGTACTTC
j_gene: TRBJ1-1; d_gene: NA; v_gene: TRBV9; abundance: few; CDR3aa: CASSASSGSAEAFF; CDR3nt: TGTGCCAGCAGCGCTTCTTCCGGGAGCGCTGAAGCTTTCTTT
j_gene: TRBJ2-7; d_gene: NA; v_gene: TRBV29-1; abundance: NA; CDR3aa: CSVRWDGGYEQYF; CDR3nt: TGCAGCGTCCGTTGGGACGGAGGCTACGAGCAGTACTTC